Given below is one TCR beta chain in context. Its antigen is undetermined. The data originate from a study of cytomegalovirus exposure and HLA in healthy donors. Notes on the study in general: There were some V segments, including TRBV6-2 and TRBV6-3, excluded as indistinguishable. Cytomegalovirus association was assigned to more than 150 TCR beta chains.

The PCR used 60 Vbeta and 13 Jbeta primers. Original processing notes: Counted up in a later analysis, unique TCR beta chains came to some 75 million, with around 11 million shared. TCRdb's copy holds only in-frame clones and misses some; the assay was immunoSEQ multiplex PCR. V and J calls and clone size are given by that table; D and trimming were obtained from the DNA. The sample carries roughly 180,000 clones, about three quarters recorded once. CDR3 length: 15 residues. Germline V CDR1 and CDR2: SGHRS, YFSETQ. Germline trimming cut 0 bases from V and 7 bases from J; bases unmatched to any gene: 3.

The source material was PBMCs. This sequence originates from a man in his fifties in good health and CMV-seropositive. The rearrangement joins TRBV5-1 to TRBJ2-1; TRBD2 matches at 11 bases. In DNA, the CDR3 is TGCGCCAGCAGCTTGGTAGCGGGGGGGCAAAATGAGCAGTTCTTC. Its translation: CASSLVAGGQNEQFF.